Listed below are T cell receptor beta chains from one sample, sequenced in a study of response to subunit inactivated influenza vaccine. TCRdb called the RT-PCR reads again in MiXCR, with one record for every CDR3 protein. Of more than 200,000 distinct CDR3 sequences listed, 10% to 15% are singletons. Sequencing used non-naive T cells sorted from PBMCs, obtained less than 15 days before vaccination. These receptors all come from a man aged 45 to 65 who received an inactivated influenza vaccine. The CDR3 runs from the conserved cysteine through the conserved F or W. The order of the fields is V gene, clone size, J gene, D gene, CDR3 protein, CDR3 DNA. The D gene is left open where the match is weak. Rows may omit the clone size; those that give it use once, few, many or a size class.

V: TRBV18
size: -
J: TRBJ2-3
D: -
CDR3: CASSPPGEVGAVTDTQYF
DNA: TGTGCCAGCTCACCACCAGGGGAAGTGGGCGCCGTAACAGATACGCAGTATTTT

V: TRBV6-2/TRBV6-3
size: -
J: TRBJ1-1
D: -
CDR3: CASSKLQWTEAFF
DNA: TGTGCCAGCAGTAAATTACAGTGGACTGAAGCTTTCTTT

V: TRBV6-1
size: many
J: TRBJ1-5
D: TRBD1
CDR3: CASSEGQGNQPQHF
DNA: TGTGCCAGCAGTGAAGGACAGGGTAATCAGCCCCAGCATTTT

V: TRBV2
size: -
J: TRBJ2-5
D: -
CDR3: CASSETGISGTQYF
DNA: TGTGCCAGCAGTGAGACAGGCATCTCCGGGACCCAGTACTTC

V: TRBV11-2
size: -
J: TRBJ2-1
D: -
CDR3: CASSLGQGESGGRNNEQFF
DNA: TGTGCCAGCAGCCTCGGACAGGGAGAAAGCGGCGGGAGGAACAATGAGCAGTTCTTC

V: TRBV20-1
size: -
J: TRBJ2-2
D: TRBD1
CDR3: CCARDLGQSNTGELFF
DNA: TGCTGCGCTAGAGATCTGGGACAGTCGAACACCGGGGAGCTGTTTTTT

V: TRBV12-3/TRBV12-4
size: few
J: TRBJ1-5
D: TRBD1
CDR3: CASTGQGGNSNQPQHF
DNA: TGTGCCAGCACCGGACAGGGAGGTAATAGCAATCAGCCCCAGCATTTT

V: TRBV5-1
size: -
J: TRBJ2-2
D: -
CDR3: CASSLVQGNSGELFF
DNA: TGCGCCAGCAGCTTGGTGCAGGGGAATTCCGGGGAGCTGTTTTTT

V: TRBV9
size: -
J: TRBJ2-1
D: TRBD1
CDR3: CASTTGRGPQNEQFF
DNA: TGTGCCAGCACCACGGGCAGGGGGCCTCAGAATGAGCAGTTCTTC

V: TRBV2
size: -
J: TRBJ1-5
D: TRBD1
CDR3: CATTKGQGQPQHF
DNA: TGTGCCACCACAAAAGGACAGGGCCAGCCCCAGCATTTT

V: TRBV10-3
size: few
J: TRBJ2-1
D: -
CDR3: CAISAQGGNNEQFF
DNA: TGTGCCATCAGCGCACAGGGGGGGAACAATGAGCAGTTCTTC

V: TRBV7-2
size: many
J: TRBJ2-3
D: -
CDR3: CASSLAGAGFTDTQYF
DNA: TGTGCCAGCAGCTTAGCTGGTGCGGGTTTCACAGATACGCAGTATTTT

V: TRBV3-1
size: -
J: TRBJ2-4
D: TRBD2
CDR3: CASTHRGTSGGTPHF
DNA: TGTGCCAGCACACACAGGGGGACTAGCGGGGGTACCCCGCACTTC

V: TRBV19
size: -
J: TRBJ2-2
D: -
CDR3: CASRCGGPNTGELFF
DNA: TGTGCCAGTAGATGCGGGGGCCCGAACACCGGGGAGCTGTTTTTT

V: TRBV24-1
size: few
J: TRBJ1-2
D: -
CDR3: CATSDLRGIAYGYTF
DNA: TGTGCCACCAGTGATTTAAGGGGGATAGCCTATGGCTACACCTTC

V: TRBV27
size: few
J: TRBJ2-1
D: -
CDR3: CASSLKAIGLNEQFF
DNA: TGTGCCAGCAGTTTAAAGGCCATAGGGTTAAATGAGCAGTTCTTC

V: TRBV29-1
size: many
J: TRBJ2-1
D: TRBD2
CDR3: CSVAASGRSYNEQFF
DNA: TGCAGCGTTGCCGCTAGCGGGAGGTCCTACAATGAGCAGTTCTTC

V: TRBV19
size: -
J: TRBJ1-1
D: -
CDR3: CASSIDRGAEAFF
DNA: TGTGCCAGTAGTATAGACAGGGGAGCTGAAGCTTTCTTT

V: TRBV4-3
size: few
J: TRBJ2-4
D: TRBD2
CDR3: CASSQLAGESLNIQYF
DNA: TGCGCCAGCAGCCAATTAGCGGGAGAAAGCTTAAACATTCAGTACTTC

V: TRBV7-9
size: -
J: TRBJ2-1
D: -
CDR3: CASSLFSEQFF
DNA: TGTGCCAGCAGCTTATTCAGTGAGCAGTTCTTC

V: TRBV4-3
size: -
J: TRBJ1-3
D: -
CDR3: CASSPEHFSGNTIYF
DNA: TGCGCCAGCAGCCCGGAGCATTTTTCTGGAAACACCATATATTTT

V: TRBV20-1
size: -
J: TRBJ2-2
D: -
CDR3: CSYRDGNTGELFF
DNA: TGCAGTTACCGGGACGGGAACACCGGGGAGCTGTTTTTT

V: TRBV20-1
size: few
J: TRBJ2-7
D: TRBD2
CDR3: CSARVSGRGPYEQYF
DNA: TGCAGTGCTAGAGTTAGCGGGAGGGGTCCCTACGAGCAGTACTTC